Following are 28 T cell receptor beta chains from one sample sequenced in a study of cytomegalovirus exposure and HLA in healthy donors. PCR employed 60 Vbeta and 13 Jbeta primers. TCRdb keeps only in-frame clones here, not all; method: immunoSEQ multiplex PCR. The data hold 120,000 or so clones, with roughly 80% observed a single time. The material sequenced was PBMCs. The source is a man younger than 30 in good health and CMV-seropositive.

The chain carries TRBV7-9 and TRBJ1-2, with 9 bases lining up with TRBD1. This CDR3 is built from 14 residues. The germline V gene encodes CDR1 SEHNR and CDR2 FQNEAQ (reference sequence). Trimming cost V 5 bases and J 6 bases; bases outside gene matches: 7. The CDR3 is CASSNGTGSHGYTF. The CDR3 coding sequence is TGTGCCAGCAGCAACGGGACAGGGAGCCATGGCTACACCTTC.

The chain couples TRBV10-3 to TRBJ2-1; perhaps TRBD2 as D (6 bases). V lost 2 bases to trimming and J lost 0 bases, with 11 bases between them. The germline V gene encodes CDR1 ENHRY and CDR2 SYGVKD. The CDR3 has 16 residues. Written as DNA, the CDR3 is TGTGCCATCAGTGAGAGCGGGCCCCGCTCCTACAATGAGCAGTTCTTC. This translates into CAISESGPRSYNEQFF.

The chain carries TRBV7-2 and TRBJ2-7; 9 bases are shared with TRBD2. Germline lookup yields CDR1 SGHTA and CDR2 FQGNSA. The CDR3 spans 16 residues. V was clipped by 1 base and J by 2 bases; unmatched bases: 6. CDR3 in amino acids: CASSLGLAGPTYEQYF. As DNA, the CDR3 is TGTGCCAGCAGCTTAGGGCTAGCGGGACCCACCTACGAGCAGTACTTC.

J is TRBJ2-5 and V is TRBV29-1; TRBD2 aligns across 10 bases. There are 14 residues in the CDR3. Looked up from germline, CDR1 is SQVTM and CDR2 is ANQGSEA. After removal of 2 bases from V and 1 base from J, the junction contained 1 base not matched to a gene. In DNA form, the CDR3 reads TGCAGCGTTGAATTAGCGGGGGGCCAAGAGACCCAGTACTTC. Amino acids: CSVELAGGQETQYF.

CDR3 amino acids: CASSLGSSDLYEQYF. CDR3 sequence (DNA): TGTGCCAGCAGCTTAGGGTCTAGCGATCTCTACGAGCAGTACTTC. V and J are TRBV7-2 and TRBJ2-7; perhaps TRBD2 as D (6 bases). Per the germline V gene, CDR1 is SGHTA and CDR2 is FQGNSA. The CDR3 is 15 residues long. The V end lost 1 base, the J end lost 3 bases, and 13 bases lay between the germline ends.

For this clone: The junction and the germline gene differ at one end; a read error may be behind it. The V gene is TRBV7-8, the J gene TRBJ2-3; 13 nucleotides line up with TRBD2. CDR1 is SGHVS and CDR2 is FQNEAQ in the germline V gene. The CDR3 covers 19 residues. This chain's CDR3 is CASISSRVWTSGSKDTQYF. The DNA for the CDR3 is TGTGCCAGCATATCTTCACGGGTCTGGACTAGCGGGAGCAAAGATACGCAGTATTTT. The whole variable domain, filled in from reference TRBV7-8 and TRBJ2-3, reads GAGVSQSPRYKVAKRGQDVALRCDPISGHVSLFWYQQALGQGPEFLTYFQNEAQLDKSGLPSDRFFAERPEGSVSTLKIQRTQQEDSAVYLCASISSRVWTSGSKDTQYFGPGTRLTVL.

The rearrangement joins TRBV30 to TRBJ1-4; D remains ambiguous. Trimming shortened V by 2 bases and J by 7 bases, and 14 bases separated the two germline ends. CDR3 length: 14 amino acids. CDR1 and CDR2 from the germline V gene are GTSNPN and SVGIG (reference sequence). The CDR3 here is CAWSQKSLREKLFF. The DNA for the CDR3 is TGTGCCTGGAGTCAGAAGTCGCTTCGTGAAAAACTGTTTTTT. The whole variable domain, filled in from reference TRBV30 and TRBJ1-4, reads SQTIHQWPATLVQPVGSPLSLECTVEGTSNPNLYWYRQAAGRGLQLLFYSVGIGQISSEVPQNLSASRPQDRQFILSSKKLLLSDSGFYLCAWSQKSLREKLFFGSGTQLSVL.

The chain joins TRBV9 to TRBJ2-5, with D unresolved. This CDR3 contains 14 residues. Between the trimmed V and J ends, which lost 0 bases and 3 bases, there was a span of 9 bases. Germline loops: CDR1 SGDLS, CDR2 YYNGEE. DNA for the CDR3: TGTGCCAGCAGCGTAGCGGAGACGGAAGAGACCCAGTACTTC. Residues: CASSVAETEETQYF.

The rearrangement joins TRBV5-5 to TRBJ2-3; a weak D match, TRBD1 (6 bases). The V gene's germline CDR1 is SGHKS and CDR2 YYEKEE (reference sequence). V lost 3 bases, J lost 4 bases, and 21 bases lay in between. The CDR3 is 17 residues long. The CDR3 bases are TGTGCCAGCAGCTACACACTGACAGGATTCGAGGCAGATACGCAGTATTTT. Its protein is CASSYTLTGFEADTQYF.

The chain is built from TRBV14 and TRBJ1-1; D call uncertain. Germline assignment: CDR1 SGHDN and CDR2 FVKESK. This CDR3 has 12 amino acids. Trimming pared 2 bases from V and 5 bases from J, leaving 6 bases between. This CDR3 is CASSQISTEAFF. CDR3 bases: TGTGCCAGCAGCCAAATCAGTACTGAAGCTTTCTTT.

This clone appeared once. The genes are TRBV5-1 and TRBJ2-5, with TRBD1 matching over 9 bases. The J call may be incorrect, as the DNA end agrees better with TRBJ2-7. The CDR3 loop spans 15 amino acids. Germline CDR1 and CDR2: SGHRS and YFSETQ. The CDR3 is CASTPYTGGGYEQYF. CDR3 nucleotides: TGCGCCAGCACCCCCTACACAGGGGGCGGGTACGAGCAGTACTTC.

J is TRBJ2-1 and V is TRBV5-4, with TRBD1 identical over 12 bases. The CDR3 is 15 amino acids. Germline V gives CDR1 SGHNT, CDR2 YYREEE (reference sequence). With 4 bases clipped from V and 8 bases from J, the junction kept 7 bases outside the gene matches. The CDR3 loop reads CASSAGQGANYEQFF. CDR3 in DNA: TGTGCCAGCAGCGCGGGACAGGGGGCGAACTATGAGCAGTTCTTC.

V gene TRBV10-3 combines with J gene TRBJ2-7; a possible D gene is TRBD1 (6 bases). The CDR3 runs 12 residues. V was trimmed by 5 bases and J by 5 bases, leaving 10 bases between them. Germline CDR1 ENHRY, CDR2 SYGVKD. In DNA, the CDR3 is TGTGCCATCAGTAACAGGGATAACGAGCAGTACTTC. Translation: CAISNRDNEQYF.

The V gene is TRBV2, the J gene TRBJ1-1; perhaps TRBD1 as D (5 bases). Germline V gene data show CDR1 as SNHLY and CDR2 as FYNNEI. The CDR3 length is 15 residues. V was trimmed by 1 base and J by 1 base, leaving 10 bases between them. The CDR3 coding sequence is TGTGCCAGCAGTGAAGGGGGACTGACGAACACTGAAGCTTTCTTT. Amino acids: CASSEGGLTNTEAFF. The full variable domain, completed using reference TRBV2 and TRBJ1-1, is EPEVTQTPSHQVTQMGQEVILRCVPISNHLYFYWYRQILGQKVEFLVSFYNNEISEKSEIFDDQFSVERPDGSNFTLKIRSTKLEDSAMYFCASSEGGLTNTEAFFGQGTRLTVV.

This chain links TRBV5-1 with TRBJ2-7; 8 bases map to TRBD1. CDR3 length: 16 residues. The germline gives CDR1 SGHRS, CDR2 YFSETQ. V dropped 0 bases and J dropped 0; count of bases not matched to a gene: 5. CDR3 loop: CASSLGTGNPSYEQYF. The CDR3, as DNA: TGCGCCAGCAGCTTGGGGACAGGGAATCCCTCCTACGAGCAGTACTTC. The full variable domain, in which reference TRBV5-1 and TRBJ2-7 provide the parts outside the CDR3, is KAGVTQTPRYLIKTRGQQVTLSCSPISGHRSVSWYQQTPGQGLQFLFEYFSETQRNKGNFPGRFSGRQFSNSRSEMNVSTLELGDSALYLCASSLGTGNPSYEQYFGPGTRLTVT.

As for this clone: Mismatch with germline at one junction end may stem from a read error. This CDR3 is also generated by other DNA sequences in the sample. The chain links TRBV28 to TRBJ1-5, with a possible D match to TRBD1 (6 bases). CDR1 and CDR2 from the germline V gene are MDHEN and SYDVKM. The CDR3 length is 17 residues. The DNA of the CDR3 is TGTGCCAGCAGCCCCTCCGGGACATCGAGCGGCAACCAGCCCCAGCATTTT. It yields the protein CASSPSGTSSGNQPQHF. Using reference TRBV28 and TRBJ1-5 for the parts outside the CDR3, the full variable domain is DVKVTQSSRYLVKRTGEKVFLECVQDMDHENMFWYRQDPGLGLRLIYFSYDVKMKEKGDIPEGYSVSREKKERFSLILESASTNQTSMYLCASSPSGTSSGNQPQHFGDGTRLSIL.

This chain links TRBV7-9 with TRBJ2-3, with D unresolved. Germline CDR1 is SEHNR and CDR2 is FQNEAQ (reference sequence). The V and J ends lost 2 bases and 2 bases respectively, with 8 bases between them. This CDR3 region has 14 residues. The CDR3 region has the DNA TGTGCCAGCAGCTTACGCCTAGACACAGATACGCAGTATTTT. The encoded protein is CASSLRLDTDTQYF.

V usage is TRBV13 and J usage is TRBJ2-3; no firm D call. The V end lost 5 bases, the J end lost 6 bases, and 15 bases lay between the germline ends. The CDR3 is 14 amino acids. Germline V CDR1 and CDR2: PRHDT, FYEKMQ (reference sequence). CDR3 residues: CASSPPLQVDTQYF. The CDR3 nucleotides are TGTGCCAGCAGCCCCCCACTCCAGGTCGATACGCAGTATTTT.

This chain links TRBV9 with TRBJ2-3; 8 nucleotides align to TRBD2. This CDR3 has 15 residues. V lost 3 bases to trimming and J lost 4 bases; unmatched junction nucleotides: 7. Germline CDR1 is SGDLS and CDR2 is YYNGEE. CDR3 loop: CASSGAGDGPDTQYF. DNA for the CDR3: TGTGCCAGCAGCGGAGCGGGAGATGGGCCAGATACGCAGTATTTT.

This clone was picked up one time. The chain carries TRBV7-8 and TRBJ1-5; the D gene is possibly TRBD1 (5 bases). Germline CDR1 and CDR2: SGHVS and FQNEAQ. CDR3 length equals 17 residues. With 1 base removed from V and 5 bases from J, the gap between germline ends came to 18 bases. The CDR3, as DNA: TGTGCCAGCAGCTTAGGCCAGGCGGGGGTCGGCTATCAGCCCCAGCATTTT. Protein sequence: CASSLGQAGVGYQPQHF. Combining the CDR3 with reference TRBV7-8 and TRBJ1-5 gives the whole variable domain GAGVSQSPRYKVAKRGQDVALRCDPISGHVSLFWYQQALGQGPEFLTYFQNEAQLDKSGLPSDRFFAERPEGSVSTLKIQRTQQEDSAVYLCASSLGQAGVGYQPQHFGDGTRLSIL.

The gene calls are TRBV27 and TRBJ1-6; D is perhaps TRBD1 (6 bases). Trimming removed 3 bases from V and 7 bases from J, with 16 bases in between. Germline-derived CDR1 and CDR2 are MNHEY and SMNVEV (reference sequence). The CDR3 runs 16 residues. The CDR3 DNA is TGTGCCAGCAGTTTTTCATACAGGGTGCGAAATTCACCCCTCCACTTT. This codes for CASSFSYRVRNSPLHF.

This chain connects TRBV2 to TRBJ2-5; D gene unclear. The V gene's germline CDR1 is SNHLY and CDR2 FYNNEI. This CDR3 has 14 residues. V shed 6 bases and J shed 1 base, with 12 bases lying between them. Here the CDR3 DNA reads TGTGCCAGCAGACAAGAAGAGCGCCAAGAGACCCAGTACTTC. Its protein is CASRQEERQETQYF.

The rearrangement links TRBV4-3 to TRBJ2-7; 9 positions match TRBD2. This CDR3 comprises 14 residues. Germline V gene sequence: CDR1 LGHNA, CDR2 YSLEER. With V trimmed by 4 bases and J by 2 bases, 3 bases remained unmatched. This chain's CDR3 is CASSPASGTYEQYF. The CDR3 DNA reads TGCGCCAGCAGCCCCGCTAGCGGGACCTACGAGCAGTACTTC.

The V call is TRBV7-9, the J call TRBJ1-4; 8 bases agree with TRBD1. The V and J ends lost 1 base and 8 bases, in that order; junction bases with no gene match: 6. Per the germline V gene, CDR1 is SEHNR and CDR2 is FQNEAQ (reference sequence). The CDR3 runs 15 residues. In DNA form, the CDR3 reads TGTGCCAGCAGCTTAGGGGGACAGGCAGGAGAAAAACTGTTTTTT. As protein: CASSLGGQAGEKLFF.

This rearrangement joins TRBV7-2 to TRBJ2-3; 14 bases are a match to TRBD2. The junction had 6 bases not matched to a gene; V was cut back by 5 bases and J by 2 bases. The germline V gene encodes CDR1 SGHTA and CDR2 FQGNSA. The CDR3 sequence is 17 residues long. The CDR3 loop reads CASSLRTSGGNTDTQYF. The CDR3 DNA sequence: TGTGCCAGCAGCCTGCGGACTAGCGGGGGGAACACAGATACGCAGTATTTT. The variable domain in full, completed from reference TRBV7-2 and TRBJ2-3, reads GAGVSQSPSNKVTEKGKDVELRCDPISGHTALYWYRQSLGQGLEFLIYFQGNSAPDKSGLPSDRFSAERTGGSVSTLTIQRTQQEDSAVYLCASSLRTSGGNTDTQYFGPGTRLTVL.

CDR3 amino acids: CASTPRQGVNNSPLHF. The CDR3 DNA follows: TGTGCCAGCACCCCTCGACAGGGGGTAAATAATTCACCCCTCCACTTT. This chain connects TRBV7-2 to TRBJ1-6; 9 bases line up with TRBD1. The CDR3 length is 16 residues. Germline CDR1 is SGHTA and CDR2 is FQGNSA. Trimming at V came to 7 bases and at J to 5 bases, leaving 9 bases not matched to a gene. Together with reference TRBV7-2 and TRBJ1-6, the CDR3 gives the full variable domain: GAGVSQSPSNKVTEKGKDVELRCDPISGHTALYWYRQSLGQGLEFLIYFQGNSAPDKSGLPSDRFSAERTGGSVSTLTIQRTQQEDSAVYLCASTPRQGVNNSPLHFGNGTRLTVT.

The J gene is TRBJ2-5, the V gene TRBV6-5; tentative D call: TRBD2 (6 bases). The CDR3 is 15 amino acids. Trimming removed 10 bases from V and 4 bases from J, with 22 bases in between. Looked up from germline, CDR1 is MNHEY and CDR2 is SVGAGI. The CDR3 loop is CATAVTGVGGETQYF. The CDR3 bases are TGTGCCACAGCAGTTACGGGGGTGGGGGGAGAGACCCAGTACTTC.

CDR3: CAWTRETHLYSPLHF. CDR3 DNA sequence: TGTGCCTGGACGCGAGAAACCCACCTTTATTCACCCCTCCACTTT. The rearrangement uses TRBV30 and TRBJ1-6; no definite D call. V was shortened by 4 bases and J by 8 bases, with 18 bases between the two germline ends. The CDR3 consists of 15 residues. Looked up from germline, CDR1 is GTSNPN and CDR2 is SVGIG (reference sequence).